Presented here are 7 T cell receptor beta chains from one specimen sequenced in a study of control samples from healthy donors and cancer patients. Libraries were prepared by immunoSEQ multiplex PCR; TCRdb keeps only in-frame clonotypes and omits some of them. Here the sample spans about 170,000 clones, approximately 92% being singletons. Source material: blood. Source of these receptors: a woman in her sixties or seventies in good health.

This clone is a singleton in its sample. V usage is TRBV10-2 and J usage is TRBJ2-7, with D tentatively TRBD2 (6 bases). Germline V gives CDR1 WSHSY, CDR2 SAAADI. The ends were cut back, 4 bases at V and 2 bases at J, with 9 bases in the middle. There are 13 residues in the CDR3. As DNA, the CDR3 is TGCGCCAGCAGTGGCGGGGCTACCTACGAGCAGTACTTC. It codes for CASSGGATYEQYF.

V gene TRBV6-5 combines with J gene TRBJ2-7, with D tentatively TRBD1 (5 bases). Germline V CDR1 and CDR2: MNHEY, SVGAGI. Trimming pared 0 bases from V and 6 bases from J, leaving 12 bases between. The CDR3 has 14 residues. The CDR3 is CASSYSQGQGEQYF. The CDR3 DNA follows: TGTGCCAGCAGTTACTCGCAGGGTCAAGGCGAGCAGTACTTC.

V usage is TRBV7-9 and J usage is TRBJ1-2; 7 bases agree with TRBD1. Germline loops: CDR1 SEHNR, CDR2 FQNEAQ (reference sequence). The CDR3 has 15 residues. V trimming: 5 bases; J trimming: 4 bases; junction bases outside the gene matches: 10. The CDR3 bases are TGTGCCAGCAGCCTAACAGGGGCATTAAGCTATGGCTACACCTTC. It is translated as CASSLTGALSYGYTF.

The rearrangement uses TRBV7-9 and TRBJ1-1; the D is unclear. V lost 2 bases, J lost 0 bases, and 10 bases lay in between. Germline V lookup: CDR1 SEHNR, CDR2 FQNEAQ (reference sequence). The CDR3 covers 15 residues. The CDR3 here is CASSLIATLNTEAFF. The CDR3 DNA is TGTGCCAGCAGCTTAATCGCCACTTTGAACACTGAAGCTTTCTTT.

This chain connects TRBV5-4 to TRBJ2-7; 7 nucleotides align to TRBD1. V shed 3 bases, J shed 2 bases, and the junction held 5 bases outside the gene matches. The CDR3 sequence is 14 residues long. The germline CDR1 and CDR2 sequences are SGHNT and YYREEE (reference sequence). The CDR3 sequence: CASSSRGTAYEQYF. In nucleotides, the CDR3 is TGTGCCAGCAGCTCACGAGGGACAGCCTACGAGCAGTACTTC.

The rearrangement links TRBV18 to TRBJ1-5; 9 bases match TRBD1. CDR3 length: 20 amino acids. Germline V CDR1 and CDR2: KGHSH, LQKENI. V was pared by 4 bases and J by 2 bases, with 18 bases of the junction left unmatched. The CDR3 protein is CASSRGMWTGDTVGNQPQHF. In DNA form, the CDR3 reads TGTGCCAGCTCACGGGGTATGTGGACAGGGGACACGGTGGGCAATCAGCCCCAGCATTTT.

The CDR3 nucleotides read TGTGCCAGTAGTATAGCTGGGACAGGGCATGGCTACACCTTC. This encodes CASSIAGTGHGYTF. The J gene is TRBJ1-2, the V gene TRBV19, with 9 nucleotides matching TRBD1. Germline assignment: CDR1 LNHDA and CDR2 SQIVND (reference sequence). The V and J ends lost 1 base and 6 bases, in that order; junction bases with no gene match: 3. The CDR3 spans 14 residues.